The subject of this entry is one T cell receptor (beta chain). What it recognizes is unknown. The sample carries other DNA sequences with the same CDR3. The sample originates from a study of cytomegalovirus exposure and HLA in healthy donors. About the research overall: Out of about 190 million T cells, an earlier analysis found about 120 million unique TCR beta sequences in total. Findings and caveats of the study: Analyses of presence and absence presupposed an approximately uniform sequencing depth across donors. Exclusion applied to some V segments, including TRBV6-2 and TRBV6-3, as they were indistinguishable.

Losses at the gene ends were 8 bases for V and 5 bases for J; bases not matched to a gene: 9. Germline V gene lookup returns CDR1 GTSNPN and CDR2 SVGIG (reference sequence). This CDR3 contains 12 residues. With 60 Vbeta and 13 Jbeta primers, the PCR was carried out. Assay used: immunoSEQ multiplex PCR; TCRdb lists only in-frame clones, some missing. The sample shows under 150,000 clones, roughly four fifths of them seen only once. This TCR came from a woman aged 45-65 years in good health and CMV-seropositive. The chain recombines TRBV30 with TRBJ2-7; TRBD1 matches at 7 bases. The sample taken for sequencing was PBMCs. The CDR3 is CAGDRETHEQYF. The CDR3 DNA is TGTGCCGGAGACAGGGAGACCCACGAGCAGTACTTC.